This is a list of T cell receptor beta chains from one sample in a study of cytomegalovirus exposure and HLA in healthy donors. Data came from immunoSEQ multiplex PCR; TCRdb stores just in-frame clones and leaves some out. The table includes about 120,000 clones, around 87% detected once. Material: PBMCs. All receptors come from a woman aged 18-29 years in good health and CMV-seropositive. Both conserved end residues are part of each CDR3. D genes are given only for firm matches. The listing skips clone size in some rows; elsewhere it reads once, few, many or a size class.

NA once TRBJ1-2 TRBV7-9 CASIRMPKEEYGYTF TGTGCCAGCATTCGTATGCCAAAGGAGGAATATGGCTACACCTTC
TRBD2 few TRBJ2-3 TRBV7-2 CASSLVSGLAGDTQYF TGTGCCAGCAGCTTAGTTAGTGGACTAGCCGGCGATACGCAGTATTTT
TRBD2 once TRBJ2-3 TRBV7-3 CASSRTPRGTRGTDTQYF TGTGCCAGCAGCCGCACCCCCCGTGGGACTAGGGGGACAGATACGCAGTATTTT
NA NA TRBJ2-7 TRBV19 CASSIEAPIADYSYEQYF TGTGCCAGTAGTATAGAGGCACCTATAGCGGATTACTCCTACGAGCAATACTTC
TRBD1 NA TRBJ2-7 TRBV7-3 CASSLTGSSSYEQYF TGTGCCAGCAGCTTGACAGGGTCCAGCTCCTACGAGCAGTACTTC
NA few TRBJ1-5 TRBV25-1 CASSPGGNQPQHF TGTGCCAGCAGTCCAGGGGGCAATCAGCCCCAGCATTTT
TRBD2 NA TRBJ2-7 TRBV5-4 CASSSSGTRNEQYF TGTGCCAGCAGCTCCTCCGGGACTAGGAACGAGCAGTACTTC
TRBD2 NA TRBJ2-2 TRBV7-9 CASSLQGTSTGELFF TGTGCCAGCAGCTTACAAGGGACTAGCACCGGGGAGCTGTTTTTT
TRBD1 NA TRBJ1-1 TRBV4-1 CASSQVEGANTEAFF TGCGCCAGCAGCCAAGTGGAGGGGGCAAACACTGAAGCTTTCTTT
NA once TRBJ1-1 TRBV7-2 CASSSQGLNTEAFF TGTGCCAGCAGCTCACAGGGTCTGAACACTGAAGCTTTCTTT
NA NA TRBJ2-5 TRBV6-5 CASSSRASETQYF TGTGCCAGCAGTTCTCGAGCCTCAGAGACCCAGTACTTC
NA NA TRBJ2-3 TRBV21-1 CASSKEIDRGLDTQYF TGTGCCAGCAGCAAAGAAATTGACAGGGGGCTAGATACGCAGTATTTT
NA NA TRBJ2-7 TRBV4-1 CASSQDRGNSYEQYF TGCGCCAGCAGCCAAGATCGGGGGAACTCCTACGAGCAGTACTTC
NA NA TRBJ2-4 TRBV2 CASSEVGGNIQYF TGTGCCAGCAGTGAAGTGGGAGGAAACATTCAGTACTTC
TRBD2 NA TRBJ2-1 TRBV6-5 CASRGGAGGYNEQFF TGTGCCAGCCGGGGTGGGGCGGGGGGTTACAATGAGCAGTTCTTC
NA NA TRBJ1-4 TRBV19 CASSISPGGSSPLFF TGTGCCAGTAGTATCTCCCCCGGGGGGAGCTCTCCCCTGTTTTTT